This T cell receptor (beta chain) stems from a study of CD8 T cells in Susac syndrome. Sequencing of TCR beta drew on CD8+ and CD4+ T cells from blood. The study used treatment-naive patients who had stable or active relapsing-remitting disease as multiple sclerosis controls. While CD8+ and CD4+ T cells were isolated negatively, TEMRA cells were enriched by FACS. RNA was extracted with the RNeasy kit, and a quantity of roughly 0.5 to 1 ug was reverse transcribed using random hexamers. TCR beta CDR3 was amplified by immunoSEQ covering 54 Vbeta and 13 Jbeta. One entry per CDR3 protein results from TCRdb running MiXCR on the immunoSEQ multiplex PCR reads. The table has about 430,000 distinct CDR3 sequences, around 85% seen once. CDR3 size: 14 residues. The V and J ends lost 3 bases and 5 bases respectively, with 15 bases between them. The germline V gene encodes CDR1 SGHDT and CDR2 YYEEEE.

Sequenced sample: CD8+ T cells from PBMCs. The receptor was isolated from a human donor with multiple sclerosis. The chain couples TRBV5-6 to TRBJ2-7; D is uncertain. The CDR3 DNA reads as TGTGCCAGCAGCTATTGGCAGAACCGGGACGAGCAGTACTTC. It codes for CASSYWQNRDEQYF.